This T cell receptor (beta chain) was found in a study of T cell repertoires in cytomegalovirus infection. TCRdb reprocessed the reads via MiXCR and lists one record per CDR3 protein. This table has about 570,000 distinct CDR3 sequences, under 45% appearing once. In this sample, this clonotype turned up many times. Its antigen is still unknown. The CDR3 totals 14 residues. The germline V and J ends were trimmed by 1 base and 2 bases, with 8 bases remaining between them. Germline CDR1 and CDR2: SGHTA and FQGNSA. The sequences come from cultured PBMCs, collected from culture after CMV antigen stimulation. The gene calls are TRBV7-2 and TRBJ2-5, with no clear D. The sequence was obtained from a human donor in good health (CMV status not recorded). Some clones in this sample may be carry-over from other donors' samples. CDR3 loop: CASSLVKGQETQYF. The CDR3 region has the DNA TGTGCCAGCAGCTTAGTTAAGGGACAAGAGACCCAGTACTTC.